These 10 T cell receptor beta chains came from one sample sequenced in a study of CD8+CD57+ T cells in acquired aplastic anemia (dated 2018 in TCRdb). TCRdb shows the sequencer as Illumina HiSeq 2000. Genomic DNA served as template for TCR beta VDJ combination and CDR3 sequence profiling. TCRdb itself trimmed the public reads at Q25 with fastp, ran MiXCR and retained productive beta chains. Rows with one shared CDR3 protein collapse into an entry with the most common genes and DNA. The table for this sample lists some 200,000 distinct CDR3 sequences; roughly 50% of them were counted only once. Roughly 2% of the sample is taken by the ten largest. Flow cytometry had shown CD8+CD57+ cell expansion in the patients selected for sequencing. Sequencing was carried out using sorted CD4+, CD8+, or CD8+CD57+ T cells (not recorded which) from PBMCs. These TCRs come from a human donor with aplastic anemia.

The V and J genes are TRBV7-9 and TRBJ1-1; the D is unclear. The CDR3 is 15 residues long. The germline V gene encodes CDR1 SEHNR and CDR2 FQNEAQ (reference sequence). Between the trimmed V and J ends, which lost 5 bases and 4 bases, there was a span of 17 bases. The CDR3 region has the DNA TGTGCCAGCAGCCCGCCCGCGATCTGGGGCACTGAAGCTTTCTTT. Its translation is CASSPPAIWGTEAFF. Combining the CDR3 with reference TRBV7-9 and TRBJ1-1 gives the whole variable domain DTGVSQNPRHKITKRGQNVTFRCDPISEHNRLYWYRQTLGQGPEFLTYFQNEAQLEKSRLLSDRFSAERPKGSFSTLEIQRTEQGDSAMYLCASSPPAIWGTEAFFGQGTRLTVV.

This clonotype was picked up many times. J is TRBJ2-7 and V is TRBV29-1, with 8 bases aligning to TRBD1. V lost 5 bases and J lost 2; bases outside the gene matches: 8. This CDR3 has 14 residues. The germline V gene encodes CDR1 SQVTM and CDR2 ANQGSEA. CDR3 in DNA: TGCAGCGTTTTGAGACAGGGGACAACCTACGAGCAGTACTTC. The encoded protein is CSVLRQGTTYEQYF.

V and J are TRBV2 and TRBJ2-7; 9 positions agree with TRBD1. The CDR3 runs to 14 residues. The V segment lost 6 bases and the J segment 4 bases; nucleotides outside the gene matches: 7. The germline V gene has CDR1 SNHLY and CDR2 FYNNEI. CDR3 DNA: TGTGCCAGCAGCGTCGGGACAGGGCCGTACGAGCAGTACTTC. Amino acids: CASSVGTGPYEQYF.

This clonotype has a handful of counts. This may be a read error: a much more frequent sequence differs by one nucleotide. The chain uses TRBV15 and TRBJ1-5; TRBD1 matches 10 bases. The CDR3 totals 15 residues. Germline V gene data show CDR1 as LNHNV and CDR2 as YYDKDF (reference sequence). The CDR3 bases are TGTGTCACCAGCCTGGACAGGGGGAACAGGCAGCCCCAGCATTTT. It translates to CVTSLDRGNRQPQHF.

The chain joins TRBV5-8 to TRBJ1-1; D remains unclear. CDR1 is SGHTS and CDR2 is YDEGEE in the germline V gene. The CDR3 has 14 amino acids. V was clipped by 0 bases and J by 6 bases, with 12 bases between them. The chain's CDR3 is CASSLGTRWAEAFF. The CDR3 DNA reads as TGTGCCAGCAGCTTGGGGACCAGGTGGGCTGAAGCTTTCTTT. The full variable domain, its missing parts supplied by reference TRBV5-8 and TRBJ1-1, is EAGVTQSPTHLIKTRGQQATLRCSPISGHTSVYWYQQALGLGLQFLLWYDEGEERNRGNFPPRFSGRQFPNYSSELNVNALELEDSALYLCASSLGTRWAEAFFGQGTRLTVV.

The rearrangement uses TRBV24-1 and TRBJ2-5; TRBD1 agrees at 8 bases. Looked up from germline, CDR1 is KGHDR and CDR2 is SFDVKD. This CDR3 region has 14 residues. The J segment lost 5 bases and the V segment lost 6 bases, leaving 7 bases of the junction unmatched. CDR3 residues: CATSNQGAGETQYF. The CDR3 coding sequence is TGTGCCACCAGTAATCAGGGGGCTGGGGAGACCCAGTACTTC.

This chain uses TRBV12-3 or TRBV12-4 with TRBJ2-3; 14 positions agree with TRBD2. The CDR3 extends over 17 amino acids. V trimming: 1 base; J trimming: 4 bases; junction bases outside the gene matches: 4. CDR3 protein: CASSLGGLAGDPDTQYF. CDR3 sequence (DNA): TGTGCCAGCAGTTTAGGGGGACTAGCGGGAGACCCAGATACGCAGTATTTT.

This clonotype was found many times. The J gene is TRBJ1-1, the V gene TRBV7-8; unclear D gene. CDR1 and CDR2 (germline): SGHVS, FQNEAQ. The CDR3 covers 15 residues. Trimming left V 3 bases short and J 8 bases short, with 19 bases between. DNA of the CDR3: TGTGCCAGCAGCTTGATCGGCCTGGGCGCTTCCGAAGCTTTCTTT. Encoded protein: CASSLIGLGASEAFF.

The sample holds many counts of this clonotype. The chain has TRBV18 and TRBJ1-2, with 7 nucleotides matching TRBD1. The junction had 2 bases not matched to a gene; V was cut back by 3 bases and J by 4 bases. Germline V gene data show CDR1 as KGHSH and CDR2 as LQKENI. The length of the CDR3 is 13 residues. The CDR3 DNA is TGTGCCAGCTCACCGGACAGGTCCTATGGCTACACCTTC. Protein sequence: CASSPDRSYGYTF.

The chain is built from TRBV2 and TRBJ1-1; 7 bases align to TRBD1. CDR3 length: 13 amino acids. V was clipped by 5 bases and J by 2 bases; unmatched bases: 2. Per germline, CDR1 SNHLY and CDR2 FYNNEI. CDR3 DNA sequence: TGTGCCAGCAGTAGGGACAGTAACACTGAAGCTTTCTTT. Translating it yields CASSRDSNTEAFF. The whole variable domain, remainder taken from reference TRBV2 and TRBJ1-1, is EPEVTQTPSHQVTQMGQEVILRCVPISNHLYFYWYRQILGQKVEFLVSFYNNEISEKSEIFDDQFSVERPDGSNFTLKIRSTKLEDSAMYFCASSRDSNTEAFFGQGTRLTVV.